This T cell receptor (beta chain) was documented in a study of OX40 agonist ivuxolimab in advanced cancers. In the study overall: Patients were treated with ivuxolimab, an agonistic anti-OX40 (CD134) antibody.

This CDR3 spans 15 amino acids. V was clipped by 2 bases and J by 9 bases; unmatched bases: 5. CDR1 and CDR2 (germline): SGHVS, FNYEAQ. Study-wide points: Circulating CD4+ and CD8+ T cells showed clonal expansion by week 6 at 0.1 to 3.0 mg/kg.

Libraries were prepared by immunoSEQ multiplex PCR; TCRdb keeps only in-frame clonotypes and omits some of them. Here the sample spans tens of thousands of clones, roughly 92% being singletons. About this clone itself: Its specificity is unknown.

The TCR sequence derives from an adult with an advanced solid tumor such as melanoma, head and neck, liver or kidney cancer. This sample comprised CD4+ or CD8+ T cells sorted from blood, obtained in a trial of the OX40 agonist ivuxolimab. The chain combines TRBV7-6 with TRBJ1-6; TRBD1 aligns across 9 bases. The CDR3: CASSLSTGGGSPLHF. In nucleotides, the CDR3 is TGTGCCAGCAGCTTATCTACAGGGGGCGGTTCACCCCTCCACTTT.